This T cell receptor (beta chain) is from a study of blood T cell repertoires in COVID-19. TCRdb keeps only in-frame clones here, not all; method: immunoSEQ multiplex PCR. The sample holds roughly 280,000 clones; approximately 86% are singletons and the top ten take less than 4.5%. CDR3 size: 11 residues. Germline CDR1 and CDR2: KGHDR and SFDVKD. V lost 12 bases, J lost 10 bases, and 3 bases stayed unmatched. The TCR sequence derives from a man in his late teens or twenties with active or convalescent COVID-19. The specimen was peripheral blood. The chain links TRBV24-1 to TRBJ1-6, with TRBD1 identical over 9 bases. CDR3 nucleotide sequence: TGTGCCCCACAGGGGGCCTCACCCCTCCACTTT. Its protein product is CAPQGASPLHF.